Each of the 26 T cell receptor beta chains below was sequenced from the same sample in a study of Tregs in tolerant kidney transplant recipients. TCRdb's copy holds only in-frame clones and misses some; the assay was immunoSEQ multiplex PCR. The sample lists around 120,000 clones; approximately 90% were seen once. The source material was CD4+ T cells from blood. The source of these receptors is a human donor in good health.

This sequence joins TRBV23-1 and TRBJ2-6; no clear D. TRBV23-1 is recorded as an ORF, its role being uncertain. The CDR3 is made up of 16 amino acids. V was shortened by 0 bases and J by 0 bases, with 6 bases between the two germline ends. CDR3 residues: CASSQSELSGANVLTF. CDR3 in DNA: TGCGCCAGCAGTCAATCGGAGCTCTCTGGGGCCAACGTCCTGACTTTC.

V is TRBV30 and J is TRBJ2-6; 8 bases are shared with TRBD1. V dropped 0 bases and J dropped 2; count of bases not matched to a gene: 6. The CDR3 is 17 amino acids. Germline V gene data show CDR1 as GTSNPN and CDR2 as SVGIG (reference sequence). Here the CDR3 DNA reads TGTGCCTGGAGTGTCGGGGCAGGGGGCGCTGGGGCCAACGTCCTGACTTTC. Its translation is CAWSVGAGGAGANVLTF.

This chain joins TRBV28 and TRBJ2-7, with 8 bases identical to TRBD2. The CDR3 covers 14 residues. Germline V gene sequence: CDR1 MDHEN, CDR2 SYDVKM. Trimming removed 4 bases from V and 4 bases from J; junction bases left unmatched: 6. The CDR3 protein is CASSYSGINYEQYF. The DNA for the CDR3 is TGTGCCAGCAGTTATAGCGGGATAAATTACGAGCAGTACTTC. The full variable domain, with the rest looked up from reference TRBV28 and TRBJ2-7, is DVKVTQSSRYLVKRTGEKVFLECVQDMDHENMFWYRQDPGLGLRLIYFSYDVKMKEKGDIPEGYSVSREKKERFSLILESASTNQTSMYLCASSYSGINYEQYFGPGTRLTVT.

This chain links TRBV11-3 with TRBJ1-3; D not resolved. Per the germline V gene, CDR1 is SGHNT and CDR2 is YENEEA. This CDR3 spans 14 amino acids. V was trimmed by 1 base and J by 6 bases, leaving 10 bases between them. CDR3: CASSLGGIANTIYF. The CDR3 DNA sequence: TGTGCCAGCAGCTTAGGTGGGATTGCAAACACCATATATTTT.

The rearrangement links TRBV2 to TRBJ1-5, with TRBD1 identical over 10 bases. V lost 3 bases to trimming and J lost 6 bases; unmatched junction nucleotides: 5. The V gene's germline CDR1 is SNHLY and CDR2 FYNNEI. This CDR3 contains 15 residues. CDR3 protein: CASSEQTGGFQPQHF. CDR3 bases: TGTGCCAGCAGTGAGCAGACAGGGGGCTTTCAGCCCCAGCATTTT. Drawing the rest from reference TRBV2 and TRBJ1-5, the complete variable domain is EPEVTQTPSHQVTQMGQEVILRCVPISNHLYFYWYRQILGQKVEFLVSFYNNEISEKSEIFDDQFSVERPDGSNFTLKIRSTKLEDSAMYFCASSEQTGGFQPQHFGDGTRLSIL.

CDR3 residues: CASSGGDLSYEQYF. In DNA form, the CDR3 reads TGTGCCAGCAGTGGGGGGGACCTCTCCTACGAGCAGTACTTC. This chain joins TRBV6-5 and TRBJ2-7, with TRBD2 matching over 7 bases. Germline V gene lookup returns CDR1 MNHEY and CDR2 SVGAGI. CDR3 size: 14 residues. The V gene end was trimmed by 5 bases and the J gene end by 0 bases; junction bases not matched to a gene: 4.

The chain employs TRBV7-9 and TRBJ1-2, with D possibly matching TRBD1 (6 bases). V was shortened by 5 bases and J by 6 bases, with 16 bases between the two germline ends. CDR1 is SEHNR and CDR2 is FQNEAQ in the germline V gene (reference sequence). This CDR3 has 14 amino acids. The CDR3 spells CASSLRGALDGYTF. The CDR3 DNA follows: TGTGCCAGCAGCCTTAGGGGGGCGCTGGATGGCTACACCTTC.

In nucleotides, the CDR3 is TGTGCCAGCTCACCACCCAGCGGGAGCACAGATACGCAGTATTTT. It specifies CASSPPSGSTDTQYF. This chain joins TRBV18 and TRBJ2-3; the D gene is possibly TRBD2 (6 bases). Germline V gene lookup returns CDR1 KGHSH and CDR2 LQKENI. V lost 0 bases and J lost 0, with 7 bases in between. CDR3 length: 15 amino acids.

The chain couples TRBV30 to TRBJ1-2, with D perhaps TRBD1 (6 bases). The CDR3 has 15 amino acids. Trimming removed 1 base from V and 2 bases from J, with 14 bases in between. Germline V gene sequence: CDR1 GTSNPN, CDR2 SVGIG (reference sequence). The CDR3 loop reads CAWSGLQGQNYGYTF. As DNA, the CDR3 is TGTGCCTGGAGTGGGTTACAGGGTCAAAACTATGGCTACACCTTC.

This clone has only one observation. The chain is built from TRBV5-4 and TRBJ1-3; possible D gene TRBD1, 5 bases. The CDR3 consists of 16 residues. Trimming left V 4 bases short and J 2 bases short, with 16 bases between. Germline V gene data show CDR1 as SGHNT and CDR2 as YYREEE (reference sequence). The CDR3 DNA reads as TGTGCCAGCAGCCCCTCCCCCTCGGGGGCTGGAAACACCATATATTTT. Translating it yields CASSPSPSGAGNTIYF.

The chain links TRBV19 to TRBJ1-1, with 8 bases identical to TRBD1. The CDR3 runs to 14 residues. Per germline, CDR1 LNHDA and CDR2 SQIVND (reference sequence). The J segment lost 11 bases and the V segment lost 7 bases, leaving 15 bases of the junction unmatched. The DNA for the CDR3 is TGTGCCAGTACCGAGACAGGGGCCCGCGCAAAGGCTTTCTTT. Translation gives CASTETGARAKAFF.

This rearrangement joins TRBV9 to TRBJ2-2, with D unclear. The CDR3 extends over 16 amino acids. CDR1 and CDR2 from the germline V gene are SGDLS and YYNGEE. The V and J ends lost 4 bases and 4 bases respectively, with 17 bases between them. The CDR3 here is CASSPELRALTGELFF. CDR3 bases: TGTGCCAGCAGCCCAGAATTAAGGGCGCTCACCGGGGAGCTGTTTTTT.

This clone was observed a single time. Here the CDR3 DNA reads TGTGCCAGCAGCTGGACCGGGACAGGGGGGAATGAGCAGTTCTTC. It yields the protein CASSWTGTGGNEQFF. V and J are TRBV7-9 and TRBJ2-1; 11 positions agree with TRBD1. Per germline, CDR1 SEHNR and CDR2 FQNEAQ (reference sequence). CDR3 length equals 15 residues. V trimming: 4 bases; J trimming: 7 bases; junction bases outside the gene matches: 6.

This chain uses TRBV29-1 with TRBJ2-7; 14 nucleotides line up with TRBD2. Losses at the gene ends were 7 bases for V and 5 bases for J; bases not matched to a gene: 10. Germline lookup yields CDR1 SQVTM and CDR2 ANQGSEA. The CDR3 consists of 15 residues. The CDR3 nucleotides read TGCAGCGCCACAGGCGGGACTAGCGGGAGCCACGAGCAGTACTTC. This gives the protein CSATGGTSGSHEQYF.

This clone was recorded a few times. This chain joins TRBV2 and TRBJ2-7; maybe TRBD2 (6 bases). V lost 5 bases, J lost 0 bases, and 14 bases lay in between. The CDR3 spans 15 residues. From germline, CDR1 is SNHLY and CDR2 FYNNEI. DNA of the CDR3: TGTGCCAGCAGTCTCGCCGGGACTCTCTCCTACGAGCAGTACTTC. Translating gives CASSLAGTLSYEQYF.

The chain is built from TRBV4-1 and TRBJ2-2, with D perhaps TRBD2 (5 bases). V was pared by 4 bases and J by 5 bases, with 20 bases between. The CDR3 extends over 17 amino acids. Germline assignment: CDR1 MGHRA and CDR2 YSYEKL. As DNA, the CDR3 is TGCGCCAGCAGCCTTCGACTCGCCATCACGGGGACCGGGGAGCTGTTTTTT. As protein: CASSLRLAITGTGELFF.

V gene TRBV5-3 combines with J gene TRBJ2-3; D is unresolved. TRBV5-3 is identified as an open reading frame with a role that is uncertain. V gave up 0 bases and J gave up 8 bases, with 7 bases separating them. The CDR3 covers 12 residues. For the CDR3, the DNA is TGTGCCAGAAGCTTGGCCCTGGGTACGCAGTATTTT. Residues: CARSLALGTQYF.

The chain links TRBV27 to TRBJ2-1, with 8 bases aligning to TRBD2. This CDR3 contains 16 residues. From germline, CDR1 is MNHEY and CDR2 SMNVEV (reference sequence). The V gene end was trimmed by 3 bases and the J gene end by 8 bases; junction bases not matched to a gene: 12. Written as DNA, the CDR3 is TGTGCCAGCAGTTTCTTTCGGGGGGGTTCTATATATGAGCAGTTCTTC. Its translation is CASSFFRGGSIYEQFF.

The gene calls are TRBV6-5 and TRBJ2-7, with D perhaps matching TRBD1 (6 bases). The CDR3 spans 15 residues. Germline V CDR1 and CDR2: MNHEY, SVGAGI. V was shortened by 8 bases and J by 5 bases, with 22 bases between the two germline ends. CDR3 region: CASPPTKGVFDEQYF. The CDR3 nucleotides read TGTGCCAGCCCGCCGACGAAGGGGGTCTTCGACGAGCAGTACTTC.

J is TRBJ1-1 and V is TRBV25-1; no reliable D call. Germline-derived CDR1 and CDR2 are MGHDK and SYGVNS. CDR3 length: 14 amino acids. V lost 1 base to trimming and J lost 7 bases, with 13 bases between them. Written as DNA, the CDR3 is TGTGCCAGCAGTGAATTCGGAGCAGGACTTGAAGCTTTCTTT. Translating it yields CASSEFGAGLEAFF.

The DNA of the CDR3 is TGCGCCAGCAGCCAAGGAGATTTCGGGACTCCCTACGAGCAGTACTTC. Its protein is CASSQGDFGTPYEQYF. The V and J genes are TRBV4-1 and TRBJ2-7; TRBD2 is a possible D gene (6 bases). Germline loops: CDR1 MGHRA, CDR2 YSYEKL. This CDR3 contains 16 residues. Trimming stripped 1 base from V and 2 bases from J, with 15 bases between.

The rearrangement links TRBV18 to TRBJ1-1; D is undetermined. CDR1 KGHSH and CDR2 LQKENI come from the germline V gene. This CDR3 contains 15 residues. V lost 1 base and J lost 1, with 10 bases in between. The CDR3 coding sequence is TGTGCCAGCTCACCACAAGCAGAAAAGAACACTGAAGCTTTCTTT. Amino acids: CASSPQAEKNTEAFF.

Turning to this clone: Other DNA sequences from this sample encode an identical CDR3 as well. The chain combines TRBV7-6 with TRBJ2-5; D gene ambiguous. The CDR3 extends over 13 amino acids. In germline, CDR1 is SGHVS, CDR2 FNYEAQ. Trimming left V 5 bases short and J 4 bases short, with 11 bases between. CDR3 amino acids: CASSPSRGETQYF. DNA of the CDR3: TGTGCCAGCAGCCCGTCTCGTGGAGAGACCCAGTACTTC.

The chain has TRBV19 and TRBJ1-6; D is ambiguous. Germline CDR1 and CDR2: LNHDA and SQIVND (reference sequence). V was clipped by 6 bases and J by 13 bases, with 19 bases between them. The CDR3 is made up of 14 amino acids. CDR3 loop: CASREEGGFFPLHF. In DNA form, the CDR3 reads TGTGCCAGTAGAGAGGAGGGAGGATTTTTTCCCCTCCACTTT.

V and J are TRBV19 and TRBJ2-2; TRBD2 agrees at 8 bases. The CDR3 consists of 16 residues. The V gene's germline CDR1 is LNHDA and CDR2 SQIVND (reference sequence). J lost 6 bases, V lost 6 bases, and 12 bases had no gene match. The CDR3 sequence: CASRDSGGRMSGELFF. Here the CDR3 DNA reads TGTGCCAGTAGGGATTCGGGGGGGCGCATGTCCGGGGAGCTGTTTTTT.

J is TRBJ2-7 and V is TRBV7-9; D is unresolved. The CDR3 has 13 amino acids. Trimming took 5 bases from V and 3 from J, leaving 11 bases between them. Germline V gene sequence: CDR1 SEHNR, CDR2 FQNEAQ (reference sequence). The CDR3 protein is CASSLLGSYEQYF. CDR3 coding DNA: TGTGCCAGCAGCCTACTGGGCAGCTACGAGCAGTACTTC.